The subject of this entry is one T cell receptor (beta chain). Its antigen is unidentified. The data stem from a study of monozygotic twins with cystic fibrosis. Germline V gene lookup returns CDR1 SQVTM and CDR2 ANQGSEA. V lost 5 bases and J lost 3, with 13 bases in between. The CDR3 has 13 amino acids. General study points: Nucleotide-identical clonotype sharing was significantly higher within monozygotic CF twin pairs than between unrelated CF individuals. Co-twins had the most similar V usage for 13 of 16 pairs, J for 8.

Only in-frame clones appear in the TCRdb table, and some are missing; sequencing was by immunoSEQ multiplex PCR. Counted here are just over 35,000 clones, 90% to 95% occurring once; the ten biggest clones make up around 0.19%. This chain joins TRBV29-1 and TRBJ1-1; possible D gene TRBD1, 6 bases. The sequence was obtained from a boy between 2 and 10 years old with cystic fibrosis. Sequencing was carried out using blood. CDR3 in amino acids: CSVRTAQHTEAFF. Written as DNA, the CDR3 is TGCAGCGTTCGGACAGCACAACACACTGAAGCTTTCTTT.